Listed here is a single T cell receptor (beta chain). It has no known antigen specificity. From each donor, a roughly 2.5 ml peripheral blood sample was collected into PAXgene tubes and kept at -80 degrees C. Without any T cell sorting, total RNA was extracted from whole blood using the PAXgene blood miRNA kit on an automated QIAcube. Peripheral blood from monozygotic twin pairs concordant or discordant for inflammatory bowel disease was subjected to deep TCRalpha and TCRbeta repertoire profiling with unique molecular barcoding. Smoking habits were recorded for all twin pairs, and individuals were classified as current, former or never smokers. This sample is part of a study of monozygotic twins with inflammatory bowel disease (dated by TCRdb to the late 2010s). For the wider study: The full study comprised around 28 monozygotic twin pairs: nine German pairs (four IBD-concordant, five IBD-discordant) and 19 IBD-discordant Danish pairs. Disease-associated traits were sought mainly through comparisons between IBD patients and their genetically identical healthy co-twins within discordant pairs. Each individual had, on average, about 151 000 unique TCRalpha sequences and 181 000 unique TCRbeta sequences available for analysis. What the work shows at the level of the full study, not this receptor alone: The analysis was unable to tell apart different T cell subtypes. No single strong signal or clonotype linked to IBD turned up in the results, so the idea that one exists was not supported. Differing immunosuppressive treatments among patients may have added background noise and inter-individual variability to the repertoires. TCRbeta repertoire diversity, by inverse Simpson index, was decreased in IBD patients compared with their healthy co-twins. Repertoire similarity did not differ between concordant and discordant twins, possibly due to limited statistical power. Fewer clonotypes were shared with other individuals by IBD patients than by healthy twins, most markedly in patients showing signs of disease activity.

The library came from 5' RACE. Each TCR library was prepared from about 3.5 ug of total RNA. For each sample, cDNA synthesis with SMARTScribe reverse transcriptase was split into eight separate reactions. During cDNA synthesis, template switching introduced unique molecular identifiers that contained a 6-nucleotide sample barcode. Amplification of TCRalpha and TCRbeta cDNA involved two nested PCRs of 16 and 9 cycles, and each PCR was followed by bead purification. Before amplification, the cDNA was treated with uracil DNA-glycosylase and purified using the QIAquick PCR purification kit. The second PCR added Illumina TruSeq-compatible adapters along with sample-specific barcodes. Library quality and concentration were checked on TapeStation and Qubit, and libraries were pooled at around 5 ng each. The pooled libraries were sequenced with 2 x 100 bp reads and custom sequencing primers on an Illumina HiSeq2500 single-index Rapid Run. Processing in the source paper ran as follows. MiGEC version 1.2.6 was used for UMI-based consensus assembly, which corrected PCR and sequencing errors. V(D)J alignment, clonotype assembly and CDR3 extraction were performed with MiXCR version 2.1.1. Gene usage, clonotype sharing and MAIT/NKT TCR abundance were normalised by analysing the top 1000, 10 000 and 20 000 clonotypes per sample. Diversity was computed as the inverse Simpson index with the vegan R package after downsampling to 27 000 UMIs. Paired Mann-Whitney U tests on discordant twin pairs were used, with Benjamini-Hochberg multiple-testing correction. After the reads were reprocessed by TCRdb, one entry was made per CDR3 protein sequence, with no DNA. The V and J calls and clone size are TCRdb's, not the authors'. The record for this sample contains around 400,000 distinct CDR3 sequences. The biggest ten clones account for around 2.5% of the sample.

From the germline V gene, CDR1 is SGHTA and CDR2 is FQGNSA. The CDR3, cysteine through phenylalanine, is 12 amino acids long. No DNA is recorded. Sequenced sample: blood. This TCR was recovered from a human donor with ulcerative colitis or Crohn's disease, or a healthy co-twin of an affected twin (not recorded which). The chain is made from TRBV7-2 and TRBJ2-7. The CDR3 protein sequence reads: CASSSKLYEQYF.